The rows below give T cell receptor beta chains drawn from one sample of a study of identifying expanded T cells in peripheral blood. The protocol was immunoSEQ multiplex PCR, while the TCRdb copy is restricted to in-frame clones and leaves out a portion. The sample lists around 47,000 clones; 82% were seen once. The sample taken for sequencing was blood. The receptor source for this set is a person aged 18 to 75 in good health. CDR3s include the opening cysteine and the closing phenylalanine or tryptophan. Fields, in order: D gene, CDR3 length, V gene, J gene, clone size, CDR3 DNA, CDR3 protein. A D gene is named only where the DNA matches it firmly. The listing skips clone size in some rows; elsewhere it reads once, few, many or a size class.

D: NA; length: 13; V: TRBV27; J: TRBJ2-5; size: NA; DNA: TGTGCCAGCAGTCTCTTTAGGCAAGAGACCCAGTACTTC; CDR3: CASSLFRQETQYF
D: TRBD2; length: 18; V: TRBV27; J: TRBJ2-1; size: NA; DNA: TGTGCCAGCAGTCTTTATGGATCGGGACTAGCGGGAGCTAATGAGCAGTTCTTC; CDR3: CASSLYGSGLAGANEQFF
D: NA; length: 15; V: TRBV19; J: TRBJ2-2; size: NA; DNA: TGTGCCAGTAGTATCGATCGATCTGGCACCGGGGAGCTGTTTTTT; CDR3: CASSIDRSGTGELFF
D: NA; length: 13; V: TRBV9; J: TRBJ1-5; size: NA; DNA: TGTGCCAGCAGTGAATTCGGGATACTATCCCAGCATTTT; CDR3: CASSEFGILSQHF
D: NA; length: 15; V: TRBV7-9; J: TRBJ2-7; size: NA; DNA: TGTGCCAGCAGCCTCTCCGGAGGGGGTCCGGACGAGCAGTACTTC; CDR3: CASSLSGGGPDEQYF
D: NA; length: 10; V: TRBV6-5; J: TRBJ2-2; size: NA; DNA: TGTGCCAGCAGTACAGGGGAGCTGTTTTTT; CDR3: CASSTGELFF
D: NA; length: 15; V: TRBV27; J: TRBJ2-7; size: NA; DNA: TGTGCCAGCAGTTTATTCCCAGGTCTTTCGAACGAGCAGTACTTC; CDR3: CASSLFPGLSNEQYF
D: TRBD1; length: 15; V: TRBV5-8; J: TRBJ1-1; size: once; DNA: TGTGCCAGCAGCGTCTCCGGGACAGGGTCGAGTGAAGCTTTCTTT; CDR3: CASSVSGTGSSEAFF
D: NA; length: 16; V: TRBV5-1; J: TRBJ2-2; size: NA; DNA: TGCGCCAGCAGCCGGACGTCGGGGGCGCGGACCGGGGAGCTGTTTTTT; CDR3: CASSRTSGARTGELFF
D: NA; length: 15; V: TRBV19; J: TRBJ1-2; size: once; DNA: TGTGCCAGTAATTCGATAGCGGGGTTGGGGTATGGCTACACCTTC; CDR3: CASNSIAGLGYGYTF
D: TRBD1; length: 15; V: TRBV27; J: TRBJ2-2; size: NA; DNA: TGTGCCAGCAGTCCCCAGGGACAGGGGGCCGGGGAGCTGTTTTTT; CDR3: CASSPQGQGAGELFF
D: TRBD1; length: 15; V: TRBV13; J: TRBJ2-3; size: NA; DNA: TGTGCCAGCAGCTTAGGGGACAGGTCCACAGATACGCAGTATTTT; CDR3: CASSLGDRSTDTQYF
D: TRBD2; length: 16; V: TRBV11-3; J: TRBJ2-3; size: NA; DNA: TGTGCCAGCAGCGCGACCGGGACTAGCCCCACAGATACGCAGTATTTT; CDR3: CASSATGTSPTDTQYF
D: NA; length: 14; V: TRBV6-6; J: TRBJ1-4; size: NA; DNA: TGTGCCAGCAGTTACGCGCAGGGGAATGAAAAACTGTTTTTT; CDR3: CASSYAQGNEKLFF
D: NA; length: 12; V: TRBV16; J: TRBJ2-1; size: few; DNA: TGTGCCAGCAGCCAATTTCGCTACGGGCAGTTCTTC; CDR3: CASSQFRYGQFF
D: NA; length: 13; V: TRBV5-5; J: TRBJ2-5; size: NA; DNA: TGTGCCAGCAGCTTTGAGGGGCGCGAGACCCAGTACTTC; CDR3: CASSFEGRETQYF
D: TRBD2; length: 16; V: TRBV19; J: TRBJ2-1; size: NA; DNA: TGTGCCAGTAGTTCGATTCTTGGCGGGAGGAACAATGAGCAGTTCTTC; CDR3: CASSSILGGRNNEQFF
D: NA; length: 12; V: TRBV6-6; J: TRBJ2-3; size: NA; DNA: TGTGCCAGCAGGGGAACGCGAGACAAACAGTATTTT; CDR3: CASRGTRDKQYF
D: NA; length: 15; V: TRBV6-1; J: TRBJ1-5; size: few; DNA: TGTGCCAGCAGTGCTGGGCAGGGGCTCAATCAGCCCCAGCATTTT; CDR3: CASSAGQGLNQPQHF
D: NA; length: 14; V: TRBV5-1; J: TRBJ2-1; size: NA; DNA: TGCGCCAGCAGTGATAGGGCGGGTTACAATGAGCAGTTCTTC; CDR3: CASSDRAGYNEQFF
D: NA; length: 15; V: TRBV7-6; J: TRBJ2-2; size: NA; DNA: TGTGCCAGCAGCCGGACAGAATTGAACACCGGGGAGCTGTTTTTT; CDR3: CASSRTELNTGELFF
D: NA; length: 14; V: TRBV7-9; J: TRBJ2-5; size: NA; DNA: TGTGCCAGCAGCCCCCCCGTTAACCAAGAGACCCAGTACTTC; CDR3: CASSPPVNQETQYF
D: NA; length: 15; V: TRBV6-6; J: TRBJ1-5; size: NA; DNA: TGTGCCAGCAGTCCAACTGACAGGAAGAATCAGCCCCAGCATTTT; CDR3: CASSPTDRKNQPQHF
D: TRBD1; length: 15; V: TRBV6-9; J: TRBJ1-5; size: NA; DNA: TGTACCCATTACTACCCCCGACAGGGGGAACAGCCCCAGCATTTT; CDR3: CTHYYPRQGEQPQHF
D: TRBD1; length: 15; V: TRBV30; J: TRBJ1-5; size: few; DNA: TGTGCCTGGAAGCCCGGACAGGGAGGCAATCAGCCCCAGCATTTT; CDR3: CAWKPGQGGNQPQHF